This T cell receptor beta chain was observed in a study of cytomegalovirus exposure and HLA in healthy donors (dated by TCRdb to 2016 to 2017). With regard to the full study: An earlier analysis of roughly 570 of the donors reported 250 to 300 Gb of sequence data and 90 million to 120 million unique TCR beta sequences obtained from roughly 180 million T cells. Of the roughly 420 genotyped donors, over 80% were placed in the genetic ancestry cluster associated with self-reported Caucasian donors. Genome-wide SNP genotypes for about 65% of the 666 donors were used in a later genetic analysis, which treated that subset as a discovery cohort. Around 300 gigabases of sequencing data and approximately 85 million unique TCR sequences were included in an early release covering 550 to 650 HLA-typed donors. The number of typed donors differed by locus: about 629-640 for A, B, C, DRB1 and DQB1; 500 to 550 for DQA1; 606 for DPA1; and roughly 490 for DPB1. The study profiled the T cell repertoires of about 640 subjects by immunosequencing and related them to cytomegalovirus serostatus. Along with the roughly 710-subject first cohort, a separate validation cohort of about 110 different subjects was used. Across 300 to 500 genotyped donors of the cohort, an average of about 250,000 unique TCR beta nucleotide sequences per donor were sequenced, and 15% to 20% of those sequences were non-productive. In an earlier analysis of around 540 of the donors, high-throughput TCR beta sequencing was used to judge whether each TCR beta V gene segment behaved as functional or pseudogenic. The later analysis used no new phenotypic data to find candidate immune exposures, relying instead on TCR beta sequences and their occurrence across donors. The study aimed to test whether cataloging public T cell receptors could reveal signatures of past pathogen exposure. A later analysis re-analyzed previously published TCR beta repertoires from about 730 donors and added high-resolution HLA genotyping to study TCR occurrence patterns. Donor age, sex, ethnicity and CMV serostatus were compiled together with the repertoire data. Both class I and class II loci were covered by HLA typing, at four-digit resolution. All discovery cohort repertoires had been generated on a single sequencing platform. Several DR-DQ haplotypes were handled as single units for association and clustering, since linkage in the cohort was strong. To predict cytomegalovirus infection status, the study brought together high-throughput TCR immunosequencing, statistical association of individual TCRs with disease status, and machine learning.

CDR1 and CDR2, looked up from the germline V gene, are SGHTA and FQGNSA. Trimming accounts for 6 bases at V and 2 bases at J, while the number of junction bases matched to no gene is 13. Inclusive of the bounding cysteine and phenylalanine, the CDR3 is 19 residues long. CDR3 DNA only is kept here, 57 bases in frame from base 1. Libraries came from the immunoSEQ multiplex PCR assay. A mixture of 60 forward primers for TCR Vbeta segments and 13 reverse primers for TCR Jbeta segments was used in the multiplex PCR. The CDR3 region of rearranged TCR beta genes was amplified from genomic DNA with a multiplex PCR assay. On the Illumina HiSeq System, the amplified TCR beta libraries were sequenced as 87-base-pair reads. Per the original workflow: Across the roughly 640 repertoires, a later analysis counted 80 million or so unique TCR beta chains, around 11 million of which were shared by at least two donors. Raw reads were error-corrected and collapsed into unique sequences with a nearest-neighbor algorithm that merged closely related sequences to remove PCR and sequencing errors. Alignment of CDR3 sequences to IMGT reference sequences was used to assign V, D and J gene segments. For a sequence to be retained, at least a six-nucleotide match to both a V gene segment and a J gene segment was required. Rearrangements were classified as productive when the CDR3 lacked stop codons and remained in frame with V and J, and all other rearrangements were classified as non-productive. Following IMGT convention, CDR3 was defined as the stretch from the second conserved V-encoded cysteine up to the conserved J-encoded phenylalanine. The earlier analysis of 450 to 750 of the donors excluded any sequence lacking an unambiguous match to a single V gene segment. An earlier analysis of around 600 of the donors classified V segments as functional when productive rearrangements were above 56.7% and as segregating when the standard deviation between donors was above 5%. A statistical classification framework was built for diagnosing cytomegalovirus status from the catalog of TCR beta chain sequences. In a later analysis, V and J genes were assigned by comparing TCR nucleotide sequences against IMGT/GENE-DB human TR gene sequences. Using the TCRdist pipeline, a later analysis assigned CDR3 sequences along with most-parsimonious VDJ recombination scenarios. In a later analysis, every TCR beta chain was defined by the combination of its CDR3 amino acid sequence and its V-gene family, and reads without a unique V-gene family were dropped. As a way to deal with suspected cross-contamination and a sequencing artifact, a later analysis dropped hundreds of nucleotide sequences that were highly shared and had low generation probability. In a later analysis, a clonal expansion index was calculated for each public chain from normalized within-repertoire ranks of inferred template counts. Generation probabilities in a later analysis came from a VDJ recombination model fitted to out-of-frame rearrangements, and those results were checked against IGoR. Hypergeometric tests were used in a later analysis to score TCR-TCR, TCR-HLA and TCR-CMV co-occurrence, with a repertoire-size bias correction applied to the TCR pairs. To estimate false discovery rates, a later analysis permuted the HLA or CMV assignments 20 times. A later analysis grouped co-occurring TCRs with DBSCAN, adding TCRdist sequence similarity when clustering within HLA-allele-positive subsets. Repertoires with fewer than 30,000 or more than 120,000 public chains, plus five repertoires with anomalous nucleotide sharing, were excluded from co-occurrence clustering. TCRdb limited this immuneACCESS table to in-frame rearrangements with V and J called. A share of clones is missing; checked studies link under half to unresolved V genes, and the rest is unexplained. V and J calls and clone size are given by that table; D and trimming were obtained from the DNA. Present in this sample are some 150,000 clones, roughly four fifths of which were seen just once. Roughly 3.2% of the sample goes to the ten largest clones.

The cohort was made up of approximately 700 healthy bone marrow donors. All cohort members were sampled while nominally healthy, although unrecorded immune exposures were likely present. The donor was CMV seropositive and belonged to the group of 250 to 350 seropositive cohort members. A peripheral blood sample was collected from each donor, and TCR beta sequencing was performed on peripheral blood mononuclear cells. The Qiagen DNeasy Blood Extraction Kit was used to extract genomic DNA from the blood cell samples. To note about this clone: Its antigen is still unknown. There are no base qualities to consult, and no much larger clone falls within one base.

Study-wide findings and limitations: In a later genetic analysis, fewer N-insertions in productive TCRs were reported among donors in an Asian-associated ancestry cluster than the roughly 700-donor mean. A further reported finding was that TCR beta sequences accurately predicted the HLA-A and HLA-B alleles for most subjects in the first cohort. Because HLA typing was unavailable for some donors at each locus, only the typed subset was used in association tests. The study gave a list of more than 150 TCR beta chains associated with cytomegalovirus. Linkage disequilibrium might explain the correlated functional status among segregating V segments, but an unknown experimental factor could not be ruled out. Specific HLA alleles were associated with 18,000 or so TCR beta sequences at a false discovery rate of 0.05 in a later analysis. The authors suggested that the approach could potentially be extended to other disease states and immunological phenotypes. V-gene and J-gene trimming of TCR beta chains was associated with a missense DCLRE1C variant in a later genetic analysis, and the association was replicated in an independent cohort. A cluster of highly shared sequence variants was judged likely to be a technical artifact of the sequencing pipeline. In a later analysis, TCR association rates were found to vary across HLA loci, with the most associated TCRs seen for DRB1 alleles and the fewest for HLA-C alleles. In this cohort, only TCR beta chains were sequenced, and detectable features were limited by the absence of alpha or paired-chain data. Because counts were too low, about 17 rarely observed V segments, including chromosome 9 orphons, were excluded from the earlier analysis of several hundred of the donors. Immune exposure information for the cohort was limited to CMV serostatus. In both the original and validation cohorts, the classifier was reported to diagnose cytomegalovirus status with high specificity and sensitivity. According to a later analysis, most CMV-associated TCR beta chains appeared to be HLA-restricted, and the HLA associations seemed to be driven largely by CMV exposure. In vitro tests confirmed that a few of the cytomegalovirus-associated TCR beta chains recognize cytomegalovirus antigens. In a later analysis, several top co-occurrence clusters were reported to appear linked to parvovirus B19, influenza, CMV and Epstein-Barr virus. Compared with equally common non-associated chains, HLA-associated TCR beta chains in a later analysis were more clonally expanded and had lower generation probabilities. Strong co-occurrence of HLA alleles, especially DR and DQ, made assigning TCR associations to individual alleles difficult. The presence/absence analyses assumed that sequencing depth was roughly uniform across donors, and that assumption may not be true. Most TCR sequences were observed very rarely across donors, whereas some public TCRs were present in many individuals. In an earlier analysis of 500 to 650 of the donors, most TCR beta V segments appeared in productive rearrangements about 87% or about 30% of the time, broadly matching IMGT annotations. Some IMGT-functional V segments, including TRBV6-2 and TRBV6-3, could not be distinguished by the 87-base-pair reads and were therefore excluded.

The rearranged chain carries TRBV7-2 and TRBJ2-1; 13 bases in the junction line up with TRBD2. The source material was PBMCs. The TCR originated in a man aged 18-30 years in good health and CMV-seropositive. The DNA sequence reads TGTGCCAGCAGGTCCAGGAGGACTAGCGGGAGCTTCACCTACAATGAGCAGTTCTTC. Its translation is CASRSRRTSGSFTYNEQFF.